What follows is one T cell receptor beta chain and its context. The data were taken from a study of blood T cell repertoires in COVID-19. Across the study: The United States, Italy and Spain were the sources of the acute and convalescent COVID-19 samples.

TCRdb's copy holds only in-frame clones and misses some; the assay was immunoSEQ multiplex PCR. Of 59,000 or so clones listed, 73% are singletons. Germline loops: CDR1 LNHNV, CDR2 YYDKDF (reference sequence). This CDR3 is 15 amino acids long. The V gene end was trimmed by 4 bases and the J gene end by 5 bases; junction bases not matched to a gene: 8. Sequencing input: peripheral blood. This clonotype originated in a woman aged 50 to 60 with active or convalescent COVID-19. The genes are TRBV15 and TRBJ2-3, with 8 bases aligning to TRBD2. DNA for the CDR3: TGTGCCACCAGCAATCGAGCGGGAGATGGAGATACGCAGTATTTT. This codes for CATSNRAGDGDTQYF.